These T cell receptor beta chains were read from a single sample in a study of blood T cell repertoires in COVID-19. Generated by immunoSEQ multiplex PCR, the TCRdb table keeps only in-frame clones and is missing some. The data show about 90,000 clones, around 88% seen once. Sample: peripheral blood. The receptors shown here come from a man aged 60 to 69 with acute or convalescent COVID-19. Both conserved end residues are trimmed from each CDR3. Fields, in order: clone size, V gene, CDR3 protein. Size is stated for part of the rows, as once, few or many counts, or as a class when the clone is expanded.

-	TRBV7-2	ASSLRQGPFSSGANVLT
-	TRBV6-1	ASSEVGTGDWYGYT
-	TRBV6-6	ASSPPTNRRSGEQF
once	TRBV25-1	ASILHRGGSEAF
-	TRBV6-1	ASSEGPSGSYEQY
once	TRBV9	ASSMTPTTEQY
-	TRBV5-1	ASSPRDYSYNEQF
-	TRBV10-2	ASSREPLGDQH
-	TRBV10-1	ASSDAAGGLSMSTDTQY
-	TRBV12-3/TRBV12-4	ASSQTHPNEQF
-	TRBV28	ASSSGEGWINQPQH
-	TRBV4-1	ASSHGGGWNEQY
-	TRBV3-1/TRBV3-2	ASSQPSGPNNEQF
-	TRBV9	ASSTRGQGIAGNTIY
-	TRBV9	ASSAGGETGTHYGYT
few	TRBV29-1	SVGGPAGGTYNEQF
-	TRBV5-1	ASSLGATSGGQETQY
-	TRBV18	ASSPSREDNQPQH
-	TRBV12-2	ASRLAMQGLVLVAGWSWYNEQF
-	TRBV7-6	ASSLPTGTSGLTYEQY
-	TRBV7-9	ASSTAGQGAPSYEQY
few	TRBV7-9	ASSASGGRSSNEQY
-	TRBV7-8	ASSSARGGNEQY
-	TRBV24-1	ATSDFRQDAGELF
-	TRBV19	ASSAGLAGNNEQF
-	TRBV27	ASSSFSGRHPYEQY
-	TRBV7-3	ASRAESTDTQY
-	TRBV4-2	ASRGTSGRDDTQY
once	TRBV19	ASSTKQGALKAF
-	TRBV5-5	ASSLSGEFTSTPEAF
-	TRBV9	ASSALTSAYEQY
-	TRBV5-1	ASSLRTGGLNTEAF
-	TRBV5-4	ASSFRGRNEQF
-	TRBV4-2	ASSQDPFGGLLNEQY
-	TRBV19	ASSMGQEPYEQY
-	TRBV2	ASSQLTEGNQPQH
-	TRBV6-2/TRBV6-3	ASSHASGSSPLSEQY
-	TRBV6-5	ASTSGAGNQPQH
-	TRBV9	ASSTRQNSYEQY
-	TRBV5-4	ASSLAGGTGTYEQY
-	TRBV6-1	ASSEDRFGTGRGYGYT
-	TRBV6-5	ASSQGVRDSPLH
-	TRBV5-1	ASSLGGSNSGANVLT
-	TRBV7-2	ASSSSRDGSPYEQY